This passage covers 8 T cell receptor beta chains from one sample sequenced in a study of CD8+CD57+ T cells in acquired aplastic anemia listed by TCRdb under 2018. The sequencer was an Illumina HiSeq 2000. Genomic DNA was used as template for profiling of TCR beta VDJ combinations and CDR3 sequences. TCRdb cleaned the public reads at Q25 with fastp, built clones with MiXCR and kept in-frame beta chains. Here each entry gathers all rows of one CDR3 protein and keeps the most common genes and DNA. A total of about 180,000 distinct CDR3 sequences appear in this sample, roughly 65% of them only once. The ten largest make up about two fifths of the sample. Flow cytometry had shown CD8+CD57+ cell expansion in the patients selected for sequencing. The sample taken for sequencing was sorted CD4+, CD8+, or CD8+CD57+ T cells (not recorded which) from PBMCs. These receptors all come from a human donor with aplastic anemia.

This rearrangement joins TRBV7-9 to TRBJ1-2, with 8 bases matching TRBD1. V was clipped by 3 bases and J by 2 bases; unmatched bases: 8. CDR3 length: 16 amino acids. CDR1 is SEHNR, CDR2 FQNEAQ, per germline (reference sequence). CDR3 sequence reads: CASSFVTGGTNYGYTF. In nucleotides, the CDR3 is TGTGCCAGCAGCTTCGTTACAGGGGGGACCAACTATGGCTACACCTTC.

V and J are TRBV9 and TRBJ2-3; possibly TRBD2 for D (6 bases). Germline values: CDR1 SGDLS, CDR2 YYNGEE. V lost 3 bases to trimming and J lost 11 bases, with 25 bases between them. CDR3 length equals 16 residues. This CDR3 reads CASSEWSGGGIDLQYF. The CDR3 nucleotides read TGTGCCAGCAGCGAGTGGAGTGGTGGGGGGATCGACTTGCAGTATTTT.

In its sample, this clonotype was seen many times. Here the CDR3 reads CASSLVGTNFDTDTQYF. The CDR3 DNA reads TGTGCCAGCAGCTTAGTTGGGACTAACTTCGACACAGATACGCAGTATTTT. The V call is TRBV7-2, the J call TRBJ2-3, with TRBD2 identical over 7 bases. J was trimmed by 2 bases and V by 1 base; bases with no gene match: 9. This CDR3 spans 17 amino acids. The V gene's germline CDR1 is SGHTA and CDR2 FQGNSA.

This clonotype was found a few times. J is TRBJ1-1 and V is TRBV2; no definite D call. The CDR3 covers 13 residues. The germline gives CDR1 SNHLY, CDR2 FYNNEI. V was clipped by 3 bases and J by 4 bases, with 9 bases between them. The CDR3 DNA reads TGTGCCAGCAGTGACGAGGGAGGCACTGAAGCTTTCTTT. It yields the protein CASSDEGGTEAFF.

The rearrangement uses TRBV10-3 and TRBJ2-3, with 14 bases matching TRBD2. Germline CDR1 reads ENHRY; CDR2 reads SYGVKD. The V segment lost 6 bases and the J segment 5 bases; nucleotides outside the gene matches: 1. CDR3 size: 14 residues. The CDR3 loop reads CAISGTSGGDTQYF. Written as DNA, the CDR3 is TGTGCCATCAGCGGGACTAGCGGGGGAGATACGCAGTATTTT.

The rearrangement uses TRBV7-9 and TRBJ2-5; 12 bases are shared with TRBD1. Germline V lookup: CDR1 SEHNR, CDR2 FQNEAQ (reference sequence). J lost 7 bases, V lost 5 bases, and 5 bases had no gene match. This CDR3 has 14 amino acids. The DNA of the CDR3 is TGTGCCAGCAGCCCGGGACAGGGGGCTGGGACCCAGTACTTC. The encoded protein is CASSPGQGAGTQYF.

The V gene is TRBV29-1, the J gene TRBJ1-2; D ambiguous. The CDR3 sequence is 12 residues long. The V and J ends lost 3 bases and 3 bases respectively, with 8 bases between them. Germline loops: CDR1 SQVTM, CDR2 ANQGSEA. The CDR3 reads CSVETIDYGYTF. The CDR3 DNA is TGCAGCGTTGAGACAATCGACTATGGCTACACCTTC.

This chain uses TRBV10-3 with TRBJ1-2; D ambiguous. Germline V gene lookup returns CDR1 ENHRY and CDR2 SYGVKD. The CDR3 runs to 12 residues. Trimming stripped 3 bases from V and 3 bases from J, with 5 bases between. CDR3 coding DNA: TGTGCCATCAGTGAAGTGGACTATGGCTACACCTTC. It codes for CAISEVDYGYTF.